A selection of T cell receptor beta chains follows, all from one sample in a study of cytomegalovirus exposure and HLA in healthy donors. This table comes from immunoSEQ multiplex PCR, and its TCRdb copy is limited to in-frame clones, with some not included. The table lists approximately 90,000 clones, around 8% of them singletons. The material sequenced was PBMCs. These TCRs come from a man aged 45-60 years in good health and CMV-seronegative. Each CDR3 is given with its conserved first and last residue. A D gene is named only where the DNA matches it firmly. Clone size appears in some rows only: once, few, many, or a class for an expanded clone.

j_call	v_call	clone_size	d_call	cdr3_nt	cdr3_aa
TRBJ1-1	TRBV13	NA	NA	TGTGCCAGCAGCTTAAGGGGGTCGTACACTGAAGCTTTCTTT	CASSLRGSYTEAFF
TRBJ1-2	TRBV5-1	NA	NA	TGCGCCAGCAGCGAGAATCCGGGTTTGAACTATGGCTACACCTTC	CASSENPGLNYGYTF
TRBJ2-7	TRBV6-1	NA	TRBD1	TGTGCCAGCGCCCAGGGGGCAGTTGGCGAGCAGTACTTC	CASAQGAVGEQYF
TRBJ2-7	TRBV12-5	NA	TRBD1	TGTGCTAGTGGTTTGGTAGCTAGCTGGACAGGGGCCTACGAGCAGTACTTC	CASGLVASWTGAYEQYF
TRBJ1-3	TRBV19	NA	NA	TGTGCCAGTACCCGAGGGGGTTCTGGAAACACCATATATTTT	CASTRGGSGNTIYF
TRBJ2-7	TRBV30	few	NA	TGTGCCTGTGTCGCTGCGGGGTTAGAAGAGCAGTACTTC	CACVAAGLEEQYF
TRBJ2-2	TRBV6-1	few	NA	TGTGCCAGCAGACCACAGGGTTCTGGCGGGGAGCTGTTTTTT	CASRPQGSGGELFF
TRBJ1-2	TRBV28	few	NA	TGTGCCAGCACATCTTCGGCGGGGGTTGGCTACACCTTC	CASTSSAGVGYTF
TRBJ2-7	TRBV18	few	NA	TGTGCCAGCTCCCAGTTCCGGGACGAGCAGTACTTC	CASSQFRDEQYF
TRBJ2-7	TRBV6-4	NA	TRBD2	TGTGCCAGCAGTGACGTCACTAGCGGGAGGCACCTCTCCTACGAGCAGTACTTC	CASSDVTSGRHLSYEQYF
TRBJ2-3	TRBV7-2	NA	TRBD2	TGTGCCAGCAGCCGCACCGCGGCTAGCGGTCACACAGATACGCAGTATTTT	CASSRTAASGHTDTQYF
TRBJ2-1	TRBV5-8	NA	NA	TGTGCCAGCTTGCGGGACTCCTTTAACAATGAGCAGTTCTTC	CASLRDSFNNEQFF
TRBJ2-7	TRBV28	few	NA	TGTGCCAGCTATTCAGGATGGGACGAGCAGTACTTC	CASYSGWDEQYF
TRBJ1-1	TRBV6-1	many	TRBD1	TGTGCCAGCAGTCCACGACAGGGCATGAACACTGAAGCTTTCTTT	CASSPRQGMNTEAFF
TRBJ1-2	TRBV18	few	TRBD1	TGTGCCAGCTCACCACCTCCGGGACAGGGGTTTCGCTATGGCTACACCTTC	CASSPPPGQGFRYGYTF
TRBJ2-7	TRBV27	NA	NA	TGTGCCAGCAGTCCCCACCACAGGAAGCAGTACTTC	CASSPHHRKQYF
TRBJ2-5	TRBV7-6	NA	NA	TGTGCCAGCAGCTTAGCGCGGTCACGAGAGACCCAGTACTTC	CASSLARSRETQYF
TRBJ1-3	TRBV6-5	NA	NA	TGTGCCAGCAGCCCAGGGTTAGGAAACACCATATATTTT	CASSPGLGNTIYF
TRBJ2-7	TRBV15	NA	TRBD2	TGTGCCACCAGCCCCCGTTTGGGTAGCGGGGTCAGGGCCTACGAGCAGTACTTC	CATSPRLGSGVRAYEQYF
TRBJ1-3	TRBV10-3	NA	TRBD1	TGTGCCATCAGCACGACAGGGTCGGGAAACACCATATATTTT	CAISTTGSGNTIYF
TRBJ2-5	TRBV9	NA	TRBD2	TGTGCCAGCAGCGCAGACTCTGCGGGGGGGCCGGTAGGAGAGACCCAGTACTTC	CASSADSAGGPVGETQYF
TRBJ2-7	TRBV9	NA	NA	TGTGCCAGCACCAAAGGAAGGGAGGATTACGAGCAGTACTTC	CASTKGREDYEQYF
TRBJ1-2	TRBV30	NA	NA	TGTGCCTGGAGTCACCCAGGGTATGGCTACACCTTC	CAWSHPGYGYTF
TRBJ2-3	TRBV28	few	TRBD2	TGTGCCAGCAGGCCGGGAGGGTCAGATACGCAGTATTTT	CASRPGGSDTQYF
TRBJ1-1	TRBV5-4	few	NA	TGTGCCAGCAGCGAGCGGGCTATGAACACTGAAGCTTTCTTT	CASSERAMNTEAFF
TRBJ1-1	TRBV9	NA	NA	TGTGCCAGCAGCTCCCCTTTAGGGACTTCGAACACTGAAGCTTTCTTT	CASSSPLGTSNTEAFF
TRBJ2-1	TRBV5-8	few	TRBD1	TGTGCCAGCAGCTACTTACAGGGGTCCTACAATGAGCAGTTCTTC	CASSYLQGSYNEQFF
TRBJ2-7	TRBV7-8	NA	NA	TGTGCCAGCAGCTCCCTCTCCTCCGGGACAAACTACGAGCAGTACTTC	CASSSLSSGTNYEQYF
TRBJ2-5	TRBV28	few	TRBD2	TGTGCCAGCAGTATGACACTGGGCAAGCGGGGCCAAGAGACCCAGTACTTC	CASSMTLGKRGQETQYF
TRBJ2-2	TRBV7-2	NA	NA	TGTGCCAGCAGCTTACTAGCTAGCGGGGAGCTGTTTTTT	CASSLLASGELFF
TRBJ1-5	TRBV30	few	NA	TGTGCCTGGAGTGTAGAGGGTCCTGGGAAGCTTCAGCCCCAGCATTTT	CAWSVEGPGKLQPQHF
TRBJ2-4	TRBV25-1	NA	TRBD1	TGTGCCAGCAGGGGACAGGGGAAAGGAAACATTCAGTACTTC	CASRGQGKGNIQYF